The clone carrying this T cell receptor beta chain has a count of ten or more. Its antigen is unidentified. The sample comes from a study of early T cells in non-severe SARS-CoV-2 infection. On the study more broadly: Sequencing used unsorted whole-blood bulk RNA, so chains lack pairing.

Individual cDNA molecules were tagged with unique molecular identifiers, the study reported. TCRdb passed the 5' RACE reads through MiXCR, listing each CDR3 protein once. Of 45,000 to 70,000 distinct CDR3 sequences in the sample, 6.2% were seen once. Study results and caveats: Matches to VDJdb favored anti-spike CD8 responses and missed private and CD4 specificities.

Germline V gene data show CDR1 as GTSNPN and CDR2 as SVGIG (reference sequence). The trim removed 1 base at V and 4 bases at J, leaving 3 bases unmatched. This CDR3 has 14 amino acids. The V call is TRBV30, the J call TRBJ2-2, with 7 nucleotides matching TRBD1. Sequenced: whole blood. This TCR came from an adult who was a healthcare worker with PCR-confirmed SARS-CoV-2 infection or an uninfected control (not recorded which). CDR3 loop: CAWSEGQITGELFF. Written as DNA, the CDR3 is TGTGCCTGGAGTGAGGGACAGATCACCGGGGAGCTGTTTTTT.